Listed below are T cell receptor beta chains from one sample, sequenced in a study of T-cell reconstitution after alpha-beta-depleted transplantation in children. TCRdb passed the PCR reads through MiXCR, listing each CDR3 protein once. The table shows about 300,000 distinct CDR3 sequences, with 10% occurring only once. Sample: PBMCs, taken before TCRalphabeta/CD19-depleted stem cell transplant. Source of these receptors: a boy younger than two with acute myeloid leukemia, due to receive a stem cell transplant. Each CDR3 is given with its conserved first and last residue. D genes are given only for firm matches. Clone size is shown for a subset of rows, as once, few, many or a class of expanded clone.

j_call d_call clone_size v_call cdr3_nt cdr3_aa
TRBJ2-7 - many TRBV7-2 TGTGCCAGCAGCATCTCTACCTCGCCATACGAGCAGTACTTC CASSISTSPYEQYF
TRBJ2-2 TRBD2 many TRBV28 TGTGCCAGCAGCGAACATCCCGGGACTAGCGGGAACACCGGGGAGCTGTTTTTT CASSEHPGTSGNTGELFF
TRBJ1-2 TRBD1 many TRBV12-3/TRBV12-4 TGTGCCAGCAGTTTAGGGACAGGGGAGGGCTACACCTTC CASSLGTGEGYTF
TRBJ2-1 - many TRBV4-2 TGTGCCAGCAGCCAAGATTCCATAGCGGCCGAGCAGTTCTTC CASSQDSIAAEQFF
TRBJ1-5 TRBD1 many TRBV5-1 TGCGCCAGCAGCTTGGGGGACAGGCTCAATCAGCCCCAGCATTTT CASSLGDRLNQPQHF
TRBJ1-1 - many TRBV24-1 TGTGCCACCAGGAGCCTTCCGAACACTGAAGCTTTCTTT CATRSLPNTEAFF
TRBJ1-3 - many TRBV25-1 TGTGCCAGCAGTAGGACAGCTGGAAACACCATATATTTT CASSRTAGNTIYF
TRBJ1-3 - - TRBV29-1 TGCAGCGTTGAAGTGGATGTTGGAAACACCATATATTTT CSVEVDVGNTIYF
TRBJ2-5 TRBD2 many TRBV7-9 TGTGCCAGCAGCTCGGCTAGCGGGGGGGCCCAAGAGACCCAGTACTTC CASSSASGGAQETQYF
TRBJ1-2 - few TRBV24-1 TGTGCCACCAGTGATGGGGGGTTTTATGGCTACACCTTC CATSDGGFYGYTF
TRBJ2-7 - few TRBV28 TGTGCCAGCAGTCCTCGGAGAGGCGTTATTGACGAGCAGTACTTC CASSPRRGVIDEQYF
TRBJ2-7 - many TRBV20-1 TGCAGTGCTAGAGATACAAGGGGTTGGTACGAGCAGTACTTC CSARDTRGWYEQYF
TRBJ2-7 - many TRBV15 TGTGCCACCAGCAGGGACCACGCCTACGAGCAGTACTTC CATSRDHAYEQYF
TRBJ1-5 TRBD1 - TRBV4-1 TGCGCCAGCAGCCAAGATCGAGGACAGGGGGGCAATCAGCCCCAGCATTTT CASSQDRGQGGNQPQHF
TRBJ2-1 - many TRBV24-1 TGTGCCACCAGTGATCCCCCGTCGGGGGCTAATGAGCAGTTCTTC CATSDPPSGANEQFF
TRBJ1-5 - - TRBV6-6 TGTGCCAGCAGTACACCAAGCAATCAGCCCCAGCATTTT CASSTPSNQPQHF
TRBJ2-7 - few TRBV2 TGTGCCAGCAGTGGGCAGGGGTTTTCCTACGAGCAGTACTTC CASSGQGFSYEQYF
TRBJ2-3 - many TRBV5-1 TGCGCCAGCAGCTTGGCGGGGGTGGGCACAGATACGCAGTATTTT CASSLAGVGTDTQYF
TRBJ1-1 - many TRBV5-1 TGCGCCAGCAGCAAGACAGGGAACACTGAAGCTTTCTTT CASSKTGNTEAFF
TRBJ2-1 - few TRBV10-3 TGTGCCATCAGAACTGGTACCAGCAATGAGCAGTTCTTC CAIRTGTSNEQFF
TRBJ2-5 - - TRBV4-3 TGCGCCAGCAGCCAAGATGACCGAAGAGAGACCCAGTACTTC CASSQDDRRETQYF
TRBJ2-7 - few TRBV5-8 TGTGCCAGCAGCCTTGGGCTCGTCGGCGAGCAGTACTTC CASSLGLVGEQYF
TRBJ2-1 TRBD2 many TRBV20-1 TGCAGTGCTAGAGGACTAGCGGTATACAATGAGCAGTTCTTC CSARGLAVYNEQFF
TRBJ1-2 TRBD1 many TRBV10-3 TGTGCCAGCAGAGGACAGGGAGGCGGCTACACCTTC CASRGQGGGYTF
TRBJ2-5 TRBD2 many TRBV20-1 TGCAGTGCTAGAGGACTAGCGGGAGGGCCGGGGGAGACCCAGTACTTC CSARGLAGGPGETQYF
TRBJ2-1 - many TRBV7-6 TGTGCCAGCAGCCGGCCGGGCTACAATGAGCAGTTCTTC CASSRPGYNEQFF
TRBJ1-6 - many TRBV12-3/TRBV12-4 TGTGCCAGCAGGGAGGGTAATTCACCCCTCCACTTT CASREGNSPLHF
TRBJ1-6 - many TRBV12-3/TRBV12-4 TGTGCCAGCAGCGCCGGGACGGGTAATTCACCCCTCCACTTT CASSAGTGNSPLHF
TRBJ2-1 - - TRBV7-3 TGTGCCAGCAGCCCCCAGACTCTAAACAATGAGCAGTTCTTC CASSPQTLNNEQFF
TRBJ2-2 TRBD1 many TRBV7-3 TGTGCCAGCAGCTCGACAGGGGGCGACGGCACCGGGGAGCTGTTTTTT CASSSTGGDGTGELFF
TRBJ1-2 - few TRBV10-3 TGTGCCATCAGTGAACAGGGAAACTATGGCTACACCTTC CAISEQGNYGYTF
TRBJ2-7 - many TRBV20-1 TGCAGTGCTTGGGCAAAAGCTACGTCCCGCTACGAGCAGTACTTC CSAWAKATSRYEQYF
TRBJ2-2 TRBD1 many TRBV12-3/TRBV12-4 TGTGCCAGCAGTTGCCGGGACAGGGACCCCCCGAACACCGGGGAGCTGTTTTTT CASSCRDRDPPNTGELFF
TRBJ2-3 - few TRBV7-9 TGTGCCAGCAGCTTAGTTGGGGGAGCGGACACAGATACGCAGTATTTT CASSLVGGADTDTQYF
TRBJ1-2 - many TRBV27 TGTGCCAGCAGTTTACGGGACCCTAACTATGGCTACACCTTC CASSLRDPNYGYTF
TRBJ1-5 - many TRBV7-6 TGTGCCAGCAGCTTTCACGGTAGCAATCAGCCCCAGCATTTT CASSFHGSNQPQHF
TRBJ2-1 TRBD2 many TRBV2 TGTGCCAGCAGGGGACTAGCGGGGGAAACCGGGTACAATGAGCAGTTCTTC CASRGLAGETGYNEQFF
TRBJ2-1 TRBD2 - TRBV12-3/TRBV12-4 TGTGCCAGCAGATCATCCCCCCGGCGACTAGCCTCCTCCTACAATGAGCAGTTCTTC CASRSSPRRLASSYNEQFF
TRBJ2-6 TRBD1 many TRBV20-1 TGCAGTGCTAGAGTGACAGGGGGCTCTGGGGCCAACGTCCTGACTTTC CSARVTGGSGANVLTF
TRBJ2-7 - many TRBV28 TGTGCCAGCAGTTTCCCGGGGCGTCCCTACGAGCAGTACTTC CASSFPGRPYEQYF
TRBJ2-2 TRBD1 many TRBV29-1 TGCAGCGTGAGTCCGGGACAGGGGAACACCGGGGAGCTGTTTTTT CSVSPGQGNTGELFF
TRBJ2-5 - - TRBV14 TGTGCCAGCAGCCCCTGGACGGAACAAGAGACCCAGTACTTC CASSPWTEQETQYF